This T cell receptor (beta chain) was found in a study of OX40 agonist ivuxolimab in advanced cancers. Study in general: Antecedent anti-PD-1, anti-PD-L1 or anti-CTLA-4 therapy was permissible, with about 40% having received some. Broader study findings: Antigens targeted by the expanded peripheral T cells were not determined. Clonal expansion was seen in CD4+ and CD8+ blood T cells by week 6 at 0.1 to 3.0 mg/kg.

Sequencing was performed with immunoSEQ multiplex PCR; in TCRdb, only in-frame clones are kept and a portion is missing. This table has 30,000 to 45,000 clones, 86% appearing once. This CDR3 has 13 residues. V was clipped by 1 base and J by 10 bases, with 8 bases between them. The germline gives CDR1 SGHTA, CDR2 FQGTGA. With regard to this clone: What it recognizes is unknown.

This chain joins TRBV7-3 and TRBJ2-6; D uncertain. The receptor comes from an adult with an advanced solid tumor such as melanoma, head and neck, liver or kidney cancer. Sequenced here: CD4+ or CD8+ T cells sorted from blood, sampled in a trial of the OX40 agonist ivuxolimab. The CDR3 DNA reads TGTGCCAGCAGCTTAAGTGGCAGGAACGTCCTGACTTTC. This sequence encodes CASSLSGRNVLTF.